Shown below are 8 T cell receptor beta chains from a single sample sequenced in a study of blood T cell repertoires in COVID-19. Profiling relied on immunoSEQ multiplex PCR, and the TCRdb table lists in-frame clones only, not all of them. The data hold roughly 100,000 clones, with approximately 90% observed a single time. Input material: peripheral blood. The receptors were gathered from a woman aged 50 to 60 with COVID-19, enrolled during active disease.

This clone was seen only a few times. The chain has TRBV2 and TRBJ2-3; TRBD2 aligns across 11 bases. Germline V gene sequence: CDR1 SNHLY, CDR2 FYNNEI. V gave up 3 bases and J gave up 2 bases; unmatched junction bases: 4. CDR3 length equals 16 residues. The CDR3 region has the DNA TGTGCCAGCAGTGAGCTAGCGGGGGGTACCACAGATACGCAGTATTTT. Encoded protein: CASSELAGGTTDTQYF.

The chain links TRBV4-1 to TRBJ1-2; D gene ambiguous. Germline CDR1 MGHRA, CDR2 YSYEKL. Trimming removed 0 bases from V and 8 bases from J, with 16 bases in between. There are 15 residues in the CDR3. CDR3 in amino acids: CASSQERWQGGGYTF. The CDR3 DNA sequence: TGCGCCAGCAGCCAAGAAAGATGGCAAGGAGGCGGCTACACCTTC.

V usage is TRBV6-5 and J usage is TRBJ1-2, with a weak D call TRBD1 (5 bases). Per the germline V gene, CDR1 is MNHEY and CDR2 is SVGAGI. The CDR3 runs to 12 residues. V was pared by 6 bases and J by 2 bases, with 7 bases between. For the CDR3, the DNA is TGTGCCAGCAGGACAGCCAACTATGGCTACACCTTC. It is translated as CASRTANYGYTF.

This clone came up once. This chain joins TRBV10-3 and TRBJ1-5; D remains ambiguous. CDR1 is ENHRY and CDR2 is SYGVKD in the germline V gene. The V end was cut by 6 bases, the J end by 0 bases, with 12 bases between. This CDR3 contains 15 residues. The CDR3 reads CAISQTDDSNQPQHF. DNA for the CDR3: TGTGCCATCAGCCAAACAGATGATAGCAATCAGCCCCAGCATTTT.

V and J are TRBV9 and TRBJ2-5; the D gene is possibly TRBD2 (5 bases). CDR1 and CDR2 from the germline V gene are SGDLS and YYNGEE. This CDR3 comprises 15 residues. Trimming shortened V by 0 bases and J by 2 bases, and 11 bases separated the two germline ends. The CDR3 coding sequence is TGTGCCAGCAGCGTAGAAGCGGCTGAACAAGAGACCCAGTACTTC. This codes for CASSVEAAEQETQYF.

The rearrangement uses TRBV12-3 or TRBV12-4 and TRBJ1-3, with D unclear. The CDR3 totals 12 residues. V gave up 6 bases and J gave up 2 bases, with 5 bases separating them. For the CDR3, the DNA is TGTGCCAGCAGCCGGGCTGGAAACACCATATATTTT. This gives the protein CASSRAGNTIYF.

This chain uses TRBV4-1 with TRBJ1-6, with 8 bases fitting TRBD1. The CDR3 has 14 residues. Germline V gene data show CDR1 as MGHRA and CDR2 as YSYEKL. The trim removed 6 bases at V and 10 bases at J, leaving 8 bases unmatched. The DNA of the CDR3 is TGCGCCAGCAGTGAAGGACAGGGTCGGTCACCCCTCCACTTT. This encodes CASSEGQGRSPLHF.

The V gene is TRBV28, the J gene TRBJ2-7; 7 nucleotides agree with TRBD1. The J segment lost 5 bases and the V segment lost 2 bases, leaving 6 bases of the junction unmatched. CDR3 length equals 14 residues. The germline gives CDR1 MDHEN, CDR2 SYDVKM. Here the CDR3 DNA reads TGTGCCAGCAGTTTAGGACAGGTTGGTCACGAGCAGTACTTC. Translated, it gives CASSLGQVGHEQYF.